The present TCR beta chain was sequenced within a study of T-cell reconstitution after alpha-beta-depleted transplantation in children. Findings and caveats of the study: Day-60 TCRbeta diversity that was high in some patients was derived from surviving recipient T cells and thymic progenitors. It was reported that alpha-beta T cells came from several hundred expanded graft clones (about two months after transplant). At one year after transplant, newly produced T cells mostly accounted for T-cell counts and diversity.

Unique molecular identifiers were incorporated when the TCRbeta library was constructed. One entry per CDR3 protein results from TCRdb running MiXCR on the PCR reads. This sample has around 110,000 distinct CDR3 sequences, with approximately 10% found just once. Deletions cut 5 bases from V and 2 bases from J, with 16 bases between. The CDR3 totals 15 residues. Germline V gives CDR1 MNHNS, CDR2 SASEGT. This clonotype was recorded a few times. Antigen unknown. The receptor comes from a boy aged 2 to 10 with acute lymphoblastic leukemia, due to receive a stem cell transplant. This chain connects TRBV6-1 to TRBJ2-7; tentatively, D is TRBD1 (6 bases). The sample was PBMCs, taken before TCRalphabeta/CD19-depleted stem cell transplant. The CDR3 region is CASSPPGAGPYEQYF. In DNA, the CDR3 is TGTGCCAGCAGTCCGCCAGGGGCAGGCCCCTACGAGCAGTACTTC.